The rows below give T cell receptor beta chains drawn from one sample of a study of response to subunit inactivated influenza vaccine. MiXCR, applied by TCRdb to the RT-PCR reads, yields one record per CDR3 protein. The sample contains about 480,000 distinct CDR3 sequences, under 15% of which appear only once. This specimen consisted of PBMCs from blood, obtained 45 days after vaccination. Receptors originate from a man aged 50-60 years who received an inactivated influenza vaccine. Both conserved end residues are part of each CDR3. D genes are given only for firm matches. Not all rows give a size; the values are once, few, many and, for expanded clones, a class.

TRBV6-5	few	TRBJ2-1	.	CASSYSYTDALYEQFF	TGTGCCAGCAGTTACTCTTATACCGACGCCCTCTATGAGCAGTTCTTC
TRBV5-1	.	TRBJ2-5	TRBD2	CASSLLLAGAGETQYF	TGCGCCAGCAGCTTGCTACTAGCGGGGGCGGGGGAGACCCAGTACTTC
TRBV6-6	few	TRBJ2-1	TRBD1	CASQDRSNEQFF	TGTGCCAGCCAGGACAGGTCGAATGAGCAGTTCTTC
TRBV4-2	few	TRBJ2-1	TRBD2	CASSQDRLAANSYNEQFF	TGTGCCAGCAGCCAAGATAGACTAGCTGCCAACTCCTACAATGAGCAGTTCTTC
TRBV11-2	many	TRBJ2-2	.	CASRRPDTNTGELFF	TGTGCCAGCAGACGACCGGACACGAACACCGGGGAGCTGTTTTTT
TRBV2	.	TRBJ2-3	TRBD2	CASSLTSGGSGTDTQYF	TGTGCCAGCAGTCTTACTAGCGGGGGGAGTGGCACAGATACGCAGTATTTT
TRBV15	.	TRBJ2-2	.	CATRGRGTPVTGELFF	TGTGCCACCAGAGGACGGGGGACCCCCGTCACCGGGGAGCTGTTTTTT
TRBV19	.	TRBJ2-6	.	CASSLRLHDVLTF	TGTGCCAGTAGTCTGCGCTTGCATGACGTCCTGACTTTC
TRBV28	.	TRBJ2-3	.	CASSPRGQSTDTQYF	TGTGCCAGCAGTCCAAGAGGACAGAGCACAGATACGCAGTATTTT
TRBV6-1	.	TRBJ1-4	.	CASSKQGLQPNEKLFF	TGTGCCAGCAGTAAACAGGGTTTACAGCCTAATGAAAAACTGTTTTTT
TRBV5-1	.	TRBJ1-2	.	CASSPNPQGNYGYTF	TGCGCCAGCAGCCCCAACCCCCAGGGGAACTATGGCTACACCTTC
TRBV7-9	.	TRBJ2-3	TRBD1	CAIKQGSTDTQYF	TGTGCCATCAAACAGGGGAGCACAGATACGCAGTATTTT